Sequencing of this T cell receptor (beta chain) was carried out in a study of blood T cell repertoires in COVID-19. Germline V gene data show CDR1 as SGHAT and CDR2 as FQNNGV. The CDR3 spans 12 residues. The ends were cut back, 1 base at V and 8 bases at J, with 6 bases in the middle. Authors' methods: Using reference gene primer amplification, nucleated cell counts were estimated. The data were produced by immunoSEQ multiplex PCR, yet TCRdb's version contains in-frame clones alone and is incomplete. Clonal size and the V and J genes are those of that table, whereas D and trimming came from the DNA. The sample includes approximately 60,000 clones, approximately 78% seen only once; the top ten take roughly 7.7%.

The clonotype was recovered from a woman older than 75 with acute or convalescent COVID-19. Sequencing was performed on peripheral blood. The chain combines TRBV11-2 with TRBJ2-1; D call uncertain. CDR3 coding DNA: TGTGCCAGCAGCTTAGGAGCGTATGAGCAGTTCTTC. It yields the protein CASSLGAYEQFF.